Listed below are T cell receptor beta chains from one sample, sequenced in a study of control samples from healthy donors and cancer patients. The assay was immunoSEQ multiplex PCR, and TCRdb's table has in-frame clones only and misses some. The sample lists 46,000 or so clones, around 90% occurring once. Material for sequencing was PBMCs. These receptors came from a man aged 25 to 45 with colorectal cancer. The CDR3 runs from the conserved cysteine through the conserved F or W. D genes are given only for firm matches. Expanded clones are given a class, and other clones once, few, many or no size at all.

-	-	TRBJ2-7	TRBV7-2	TGTGCCAGCAGCTTAGACCCCGCAGGGCCCTACGAGCAGTACTTC	CASSLDPAGPYEQYF
-	-	TRBJ2-1	TRBV11-3	TGTGCCAGCAGCTTAGTATACGACCCCCGTGGGCGCAATGAGCAGTTCTTC	CASSLVYDPRGRNEQFF
-	-	TRBJ2-7	TRBV5-1	TGCGCCCCAGCCCCCGGGCGTAGTCCCCACAGTTCTCACGAGCAGTACTTC	CAPAPGRSPHSSHEQYF
TRBD1	-	TRBJ1-1	TRBV9	TGTGCCAGCAGCGCGACAGGGTCTTTGAACACTGAAGCTTTCTTT	CASSATGSLNTEAFF
TRBD1	-	TRBJ1-4	TRBV5-4	TGTGCCAGCAGCTTTTATCAGGGGGGTAATGAAAAACTGTTTTTT	CASSFYQGGNEKLFF
TRBD1	-	TRBJ1-2	TRBV11-2	TGTGCCAGCAGACCCGGGACAGGGCGGGGCTATGGCTACACCTTC	CASRPGTGRGYGYTF
-	-	TRBJ1-2	TRBV27	TGTGCCAGCAGCCCTCGGGGGCAGGGGATCTATGGCTACACCTTC	CASSPRGQGIYGYTF
-	once	TRBJ2-6	TRBV5-1	TGCGCCAGCAGCCGCGAGGGACTCAACTCTGGGGCCAACGTCCTGACTTTC	CASSREGLNSGANVLTF
-	-	TRBJ2-3	TRBV27	TGTGCCAGTGGTATAGATACGCAGTATTTT	CASGIDTQYF
-	-	TRBJ1-1	TRBV19	TGTGCCAGTAGTGCGCGGCCTGGGGCGCGGAGCACTGAAGCTTTCTTT	CASSARPGARSTEAFF
TRBD1	few	TRBJ1-6	TRBV30	TGTGCCTGGAGTGCCTTCCGGGACAGGGATAATTCACCCCTCCACTTT	CAWSAFRDRDNSPLHF
-	-	TRBJ2-7	TRBV7-9	TGTGCCAGCAGCCGGCACCATCAGGGGTTGGACTCCTACGAGCAGTACTTC	CASSRHHQGLDSYEQYF
TRBD1	-	TRBJ2-3	TRBV6-5	TGTGCCAGCAAGGGGGCAGGGCGAGAAGGTACGCAGTATTTT	CASKGAGREGTQYF
-	-	TRBJ1-2	TRBV30	TGTGCCTGGAGCCGGGGGAATGACTATGGCTACACCTTC	CAWSRGNDYGYTF
-	once	TRBJ2-7	TRBV13	TGTGCCAGCAGCTTGCCGGGGATGAGCTACGAGCAGTACTTC	CASSLPGMSYEQYF
-	-	TRBJ2-1	TRBV7-9	TGTGCCAGCAGCCCTAGGGGGGGAGAAGACTACAATGAGCAGTTCTTC	CASSPRGGEDYNEQFF
-	once	TRBJ2-6	TRBV6-5	TGTGCCAGCAGAGCTGGGACAGCCAACGTCCTGACTTTC	CASRAGTANVLTF
-	-	TRBJ2-4	TRBV9	TGTGCCAGCAGCGCCGAAATTGGCGGACAACAGAACCTAGCCAAAAACATTCAGTACTTC	CASSAEIGGQQNLAKNIQYF
-	-	TRBJ2-1	TRBV5-1	TGCGCCAGCAGCTTAATCAGTGGGCACGGTGAGCAGTTCTTC	CASSLISGHGEQFF
TRBD2	-	TRBJ2-1	TRBV9	TGTGCCAGCAGCGTAGGACTAGCGGAATACAATGAGCAGTTCTTC	CASSVGLAEYNEQFF
-	-	TRBJ2-2	TRBV10-3	TGTGCCATCAGTGGGGGTGGCACCGGGGAGCTGTTTTTT	CAISGGGTGELFF
-	-	TRBJ1-3	TRBV7-6	TGTGCCAGCAGCCCGCTCAGTGGGGCACCTGGAAACACCATATATTTT	CASSPLSGAPGNTIYF
-	-	TRBJ1-1	TRBV20-1	TGCAGTGCTAGTCAGACAAACGCGGAAGCTTTCTTT	CSASQTNAEAFF
TRBD1	once	TRBJ2-2	TRBV5-6	TGTGCCAGCAGCTTTCCAGGGGGAAACACCGGGGAGCTGTTTTTT	CASSFPGGNTGELFF
TRBD2	-	TRBJ2-1	TRBV5-1	TGCGCCAGCAGCTCAAGCGGGGGCACCTACAATGAGCAGTTCTTC	CASSSSGGTYNEQFF
-	few	TRBJ1-5	TRBV5-4	TGTGCCAGCAGCTTCTACGGTCAGCCCCAGCATTTT	CASSFYGQPQHF
-	-	TRBJ1-2	TRBV7-9	TGTGCCAGCAGCTCGTTTGTTCGGGTAAACTATGGCTACACCTTC	CASSSFVRVNYGYTF
-	-	TRBJ2-3	TRBV6-5	TGTGCCAGCAGTACGCGACAGGGACTAACAGATACGCAGTATTTT	CASSTRQGLTDTQYF
-	once	TRBJ2-3	TRBV6-5	TGTGCCAGCACCCTCGGACAGTCCGTGGATACGCAGTATTTT	CASTLGQSVDTQYF
-	-	TRBJ1-4	TRBV30	TGTGCCTGGAGTGTAAGCGCAACTAATGAAAAACTGTTTTTT	CAWSVSATNEKLFF
-	-	TRBJ2-1	TRBV7-6	TGTGCCAGCAGCCCCCTCAGTTACATAAGCTCCTACAATGAGCAGTTCTTC	CASSPLSYISSYNEQFF
-	-	TRBJ2-1	TRBV5-6	TGTGCCAGCACCACGACGATGTCACAGTTATACAATGAGCAGTTCTTC	CASTTTMSQLYNEQFF
-	-	TRBJ2-3	TRBV11-2	TGTGCCAGCAGTCACAGAGATAGCACAGATACGCAGTATTTT	CASSHRDSTDTQYF
TRBD2	-	TRBJ2-1	TRBV9	TGTGCCAGCAGCACAAGCGGGGGTCAACACAATGAGCAGTTCTTC	CASSTSGGQHNEQFF
-	-	TRBJ2-2	TRBV5-1	TGCGCCAGCAGCTTGGCTGCGGGGCGGAACACCGGGGAGCTGTTTTTT	CASSLAAGRNTGELFF